This is a list of T cell receptor beta chains from one sample in a study of OX40 agonist ivuxolimab in advanced cancers. The table came from immunoSEQ multiplex PCR; TCRdb's copy has only in-frame clones and leaves some out. In the table there are some 46,000 clones, 80% to 90% of which are singletons. This material consisted of CD4+ or CD8+ T cells sorted from blood, taken in a trial of the OX40 agonist ivuxolimab. The origin of the receptors is an adult with an advanced solid tumor such as melanoma, head and neck, liver or kidney cancer. The CDR3 runs from the conserved cysteine through the conserved F or W. D genes are given only for firm matches. Size is omitted from some rows. Given values are once, few, many or a class for expanded clones.

clone_size | d_call | j_call | v_call | cdr3_nt | cdr3_aa
once | - | TRBJ1-1 | TRBV28 | TGTGCCAGCAGTAGACTCTTTAACACTGAAGCTTTCTTT | CASSRLFNTEAFF
- | - | TRBJ2-7 | TRBV7-9 | TGTGCCAGCAGCTTAGGATGGGACTACGAGCAGTACTTC | CASSLGWDYEQYF
- | - | TRBJ2-1 | TRBV7-7 | TGTGCTAGCAGCGCGGGCGTTAGCGCATCCTACAATGAGCAGTTCTTC | CASSAGVSASYNEQFF
- | - | TRBJ1-1 | TRBV29-1 | TGCAGCGTTATAGGGAGGGCGACGGGCACTGAAGCTTTCTTT | CSVIGRATGTEAFF
- | - | TRBJ1-5 | TRBV2 | TGTGCCAGCAGCGGTATAAATCAGGGTGGGGGTCCCCAGCATTTT | CASSGINQGGGPQHF
- | - | TRBJ2-1 | TRBV30 | TGTGCCTGGGGAGGCGCAAAAGGGGTTTCGGGTAATGAGCAGTTCTTC | CAWGGAKGVSGNEQFF
- | TRBD1 | TRBJ2-1 | TRBV5-1 | TGCGCCAGCAGCCACGAAGGGGGCCTCCGCGATGAGCAGTTCTTC | CASSHEGGLRDEQFF
- | - | TRBJ1-1 | TRBV4-3 | TGCGCCAGCAGCCAAGGGGCGCCGAACACTGAAGCTTTCTTT | CASSQGAPNTEAFF
- | TRBD1 | TRBJ1-2 | TRBV5-1 | TGCGCCAGCAGCACCGGACAGGGGAACTATGGCTACACCTTC | CASSTGQGNYGYTF
- | - | TRBJ2-2 | TRBV14 | TGTGCCAGCAGCCAGGGGAATCTTTTCGCCGGGGAGCTGTTTTTT | CASSQGNLFAGELFF
- | TRBD2 | TRBJ2-4 | TRBV2 | TGTGCCAGCAGTAACCAACTAGCGGACCTAGCCAAAAACATTCAGTACTTC | CASSNQLADLAKNIQYF
- | TRBD2 | TRBJ2-2 | TRBV6-6 | TGTGCCAGCAGCTTAGCGGGAGCCGGGGAGCTGTTTTTT | CASSLAGAGELFF
- | - | TRBJ2-3 | TRBV5-6 | TGTGCCACCGTTGGTCCCGGAGGAGATACGCAGTATTTT | CATVGPGGDTQYF
- | - | TRBJ2-7 | TRBV29-1 | TGCAGCGCGGTAGGGGGAGGGACCTACGAGCAGTACTTC | CSAVGGGTYEQYF
- | - | TRBJ1-2 | TRBV7-8 | TGTGCCAGCAGCTTAGGCAGGGGTCCGTTTGGCTACACCTTC | CASSLGRGPFGYTF
- | TRBD1 | TRBJ2-1 | TRBV9 | TGTGCCAGCAGCGTAGACAGGGGAGACTACAATGAGCAGTTCTTC | CASSVDRGDYNEQFF
- | - | TRBJ1-1 | TRBV29-1 | TGCAGCGTTGAGGGGACTCCCACTGAAGCTTTCTTT | CSVEGTPTEAFF
- | TRBD2 | TRBJ2-2 | TRBV19 | TGTGCCCTAGGAACTAGCGCCGGGGAGCTGTTTTTT | CALGTSAGELFF
- | - | TRBJ2-7 | TRBV19 | TGTGCCAGTAGTCGAGGGTGGGACGAGCAGTACTTC | CASSRGWDEQYF
- | - | TRBJ2-1 | TRBV29-1 | TGCAGCATACGGTCTGCCTACAATGAGCAGTTCTTC | CSIRSAYNEQFF
few | - | TRBJ1-1 | TRBV11-3 | TGTGCCAGCAGCCCCTTCGGGGGGAACACTGAAGCTTTCTTT | CASSPFGGNTEAFF
- | - | TRBJ1-2 | TRBV4-3 | TGCGCCAGCAGCCAAGATAGGAAGACCGCTAACTATGGCTACACCTTC | CASSQDRKTANYGYTF
- | TRBD1 | TRBJ1-3 | TRBV4-3 | TGCGCCAGCAGCCAGACAGGGGTGATTTCTGGAAACACCATATATTTT | CASSQTGVISGNTIYF
- | - | TRBJ1-1 | TRBV6-5 | TGTGCCAGCAGTAGAGTCTGGAACACTGAAGCTTTCTTT | CASSRVWNTEAFF
once | - | TRBJ2-7 | TRBV4-3 | TGCGCCAGCAGCCAGAATGGAAGGGCCGGACAGTACTTC | CASSQNGRAGQYF
once | - | TRBJ2-3 | TRBV27 | TGTGCCAGCAGTTTAGCACCAGATACGCAGTATTTT | CASSLAPDTQYF
few | TRBD2 | TRBJ2-7 | TRBV11-3 | TGTGCCAGCAGCGATAGCGGGTCCTACGAGCAGTACTTC | CASSDSGSYEQYF
- | - | TRBJ1-1 | TRBV28 | TGTGCCAGCAGTCACGACAAGTCGAACACTGAAGCTTTCTTT | CASSHDKSNTEAFF
- | TRBD2 | TRBJ2-2 | TRBV10-3 | TGTGCCATCAGTGTACCGACGACTAGCGGGAGTGTGGCCGGGGAGCTGTTTTTT | CAISVPTTSGSVAGELFF
- | - | TRBJ1-1 | TRBV29-1 | TGCAGCGTTGATAAGAATACTGAAGCTTTCTTT | CSVDKNTEAFF
- | - | TRBJ2-3 | TRBV27 | TGTGCCAGCAGCCGCCAGGGGGGATACAATACGCAGTATTTT | CASSRQGGYNTQYF
- | - | TRBJ2-7 | TRBV4-3 | TGCGCCAGCAGCCAAGAAGAGGCAGGGTCCTACGAGCAGTACTTC | CASSQEEAGSYEQYF
- | TRBD2 | TRBJ2-7 | TRBV4-3 | TGCGCCAGCAGCCAGGGGAGCGGGGGGCCGTACTACGAGCAGTACTTC | CASSQGSGGPYYEQYF
once | - | TRBJ2-3 | TRBV6-1 | TGTGCCAGCAGTGGACTCCAGCCTATATCTTCTAGCACAGATACGCAGTATTTT | CASSGLQPISSSTDTQYF
- | TRBD1 | TRBJ2-7 | TRBV7-9 | TGTGCCAGCAGCCCTCCGGGACAGGGGGCATCCGAGCAGTACTTC | CASSPPGQGASEQYF
- | TRBD2 | TRBJ2-1 | TRBV19 | TGTGCCAGTAGGCGGGAGGGATACAATGAGCAGTTCTTC | CASRREGYNEQFF
- | - | TRBJ2-6 | TRBV9 | TGTGCCAGCAGCCACGAGGGCCGGGCTGGGGCCAACGTCCTGACTTTC | CASSHEGRAGANVLTF
- | - | TRBJ1-1 | TRBV4-1 | TGCGCCAGCAGCCCTAGTATACTGACAGACAACACTGAGCCTGAAGCTTTCTTT | CASSPSILTDNTEPEAFF
once | - | TRBJ2-7 | TRBV28 | TGTGCCAGCAGTTTTGGGGGGGGCGGCGAGCAGTACTTC | CASSFGGGGEQYF
- | - | TRBJ2-7 | TRBV19 | TGTGCCAGTCAGGGGGGCTCCTACGAGCAGTACTTC | CASQGGSYEQYF
- | - | TRBJ2-7 | TRBV9 | TGTGCCAGCAGCGTAGTAGATACGGGCTACGAGCAGTACTTC | CASSVVDTGYEQYF
- | TRBD1 | TRBJ1-2 | TRBV11-1 | TGTGCCAGCAGCTTAAAACAGGGGCGCTATGGCTACACCTTC | CASSLKQGRYGYTF
- | - | TRBJ2-7 | TRBV28 | TGTGCCAGCAGTTTCCCCGGACAGTCCAGCTCCTACGAGCAGTACTTC | CASSFPGQSSSYEQYF
- | TRBD1 | TRBJ2-7 | TRBV7-2 | TGTGCCAGCAGCTTAATGTATTCCGGGACAGGGGGGTACGAGCAGTACTTC | CASSLMYSGTGGYEQYF
- | TRBD2 | TRBJ2-2 | TRBV19 | TGTGCCAGTAGCTCTGCTGGCGGGGGGGACACTTTAGCCGGGGAGCTGTTTTTT | CASSSAGGGDTLAGELFF
few | TRBD1 | TRBJ2-7 | TRBV4-3 | TGCGCCAGCAGCCAAGACAGGGGGACCTACGAGCAGTACTTC | CASSQDRGTYEQYF
- | - | TRBJ2-7 | TRBV5-6 | TGTGCCAGCACCAGCAGCTGGAGCTCCTACGAGCAGTACTTC | CASTSSWSSYEQYF
- | - | TRBJ2-1 | TRBV11-2 | TGTGCCAGCAGCTTATTAGCCGGGAGCGGGTACAATGAGCAGTTCTTC | CASSLLAGSGYNEQFF
- | - | TRBJ2-3 | TRBV6-5 | TGTGCCAGCAGTTATTCGACAGGTACAGATACGCAGTATTTT | CASSYSTGTDTQYF